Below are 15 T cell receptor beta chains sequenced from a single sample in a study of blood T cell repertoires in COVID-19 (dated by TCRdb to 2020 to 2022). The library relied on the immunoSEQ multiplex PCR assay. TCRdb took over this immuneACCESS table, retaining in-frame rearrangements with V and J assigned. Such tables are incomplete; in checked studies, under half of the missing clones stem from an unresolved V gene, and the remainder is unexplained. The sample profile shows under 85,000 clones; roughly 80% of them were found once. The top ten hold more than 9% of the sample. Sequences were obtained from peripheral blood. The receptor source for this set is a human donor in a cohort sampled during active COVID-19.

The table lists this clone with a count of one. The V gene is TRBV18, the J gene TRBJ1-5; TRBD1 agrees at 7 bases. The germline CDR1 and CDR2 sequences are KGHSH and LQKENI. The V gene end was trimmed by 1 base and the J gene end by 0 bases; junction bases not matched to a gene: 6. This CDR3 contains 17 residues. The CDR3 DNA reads TGTGCCAGCTCACCACTCCCAGGGGGGTATAGCAATCAGCCCCAGCATTTT. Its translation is CASSPLPGGYSNQPQHF.

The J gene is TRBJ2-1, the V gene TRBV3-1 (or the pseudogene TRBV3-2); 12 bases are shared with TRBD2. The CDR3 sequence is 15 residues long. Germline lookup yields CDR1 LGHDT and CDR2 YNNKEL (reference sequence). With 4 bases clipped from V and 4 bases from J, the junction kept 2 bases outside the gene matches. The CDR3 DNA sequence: TGTGCCAGCAGCCCGACTAGCGGGGGATACAATGAGCAGTTCTTC. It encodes CASSPTSGGYNEQFF.

Written as DNA, the CDR3 is TGTGCCAGCAGCCAAGTGGGGACTAGCGGGGTTTCTGACACAGATACGCAGTATTTT. This gives the protein CASSQVGTSGVSDTDTQYF. This sequence joins TRBV9 and TRBJ2-3; TRBD2 matches 13 bases. The CDR3 has 19 amino acids. The J segment lost 2 bases and the V segment lost 4 bases, leaving 13 bases of the junction unmatched. Germline CDR1 SGDLS, CDR2 YYNGEE. Drawing the rest from reference TRBV9 and TRBJ2-3, the complete variable domain is DSGVTQTPKHLITATGQRVTLRCSPRSGDLSVYWYQQSLDQGLQFLIQYYNGEERAKGNILERFSAQQFPDLHSELNLSSLELGDSALYFCASSQVGTSGVSDTDTQYFGPGTRLTVL.

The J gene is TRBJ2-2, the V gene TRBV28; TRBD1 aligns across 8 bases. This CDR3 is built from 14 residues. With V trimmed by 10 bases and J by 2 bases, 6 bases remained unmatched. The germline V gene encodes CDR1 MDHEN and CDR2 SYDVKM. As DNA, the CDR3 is TGTGCCACTCCGGACAGGGACAACACCGGGGAGCTGTTTTTT. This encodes CATPDRDNTGELFF.

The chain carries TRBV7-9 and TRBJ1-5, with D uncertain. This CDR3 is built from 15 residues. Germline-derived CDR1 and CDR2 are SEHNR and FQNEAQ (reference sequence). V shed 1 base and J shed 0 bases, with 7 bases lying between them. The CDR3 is CASSLGQNSNQPQHF. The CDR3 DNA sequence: TGTGCCAGCAGCTTAGGGCAGAATAGCAATCAGCCCCAGCATTTT.

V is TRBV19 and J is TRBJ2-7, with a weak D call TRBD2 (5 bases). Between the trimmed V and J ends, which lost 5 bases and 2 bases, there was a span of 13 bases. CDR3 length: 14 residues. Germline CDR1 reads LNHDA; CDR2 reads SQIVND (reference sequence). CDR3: CASSPGFVTYEQYF. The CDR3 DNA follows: TGTGCCAGTAGTCCGGGGTTTGTCACCTACGAGCAGTACTTC. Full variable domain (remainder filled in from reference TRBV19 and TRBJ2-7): DGGITQSPKYLFRKEGQNVTLSCEQNLNHDAMYWYRQDPGQGLRLIYYSQIVNDFQKGDIAEGYSVSREKKESFPLTVTSAQKNPTAFYLCASSPGFVTYEQYFGPGTRLTVT.

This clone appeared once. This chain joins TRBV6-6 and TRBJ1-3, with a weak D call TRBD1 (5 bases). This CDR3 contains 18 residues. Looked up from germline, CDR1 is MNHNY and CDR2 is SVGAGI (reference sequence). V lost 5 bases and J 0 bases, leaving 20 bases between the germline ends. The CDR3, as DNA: TGTGCCAGCAGTCTCAGGGCAATGCAGGCAAGCTCTGGAAACACCATATATTTT. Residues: CASSLRAMQASSGNTIYF.

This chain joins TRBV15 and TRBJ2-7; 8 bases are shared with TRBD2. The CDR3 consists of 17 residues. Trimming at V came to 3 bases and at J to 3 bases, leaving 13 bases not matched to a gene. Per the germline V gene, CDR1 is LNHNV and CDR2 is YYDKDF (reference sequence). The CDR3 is CATSSARGGNRYYEQYF. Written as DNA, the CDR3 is TGTGCCACCAGCAGCGCACGGGGGGGCAATCGGTACTACGAGCAGTACTTC.

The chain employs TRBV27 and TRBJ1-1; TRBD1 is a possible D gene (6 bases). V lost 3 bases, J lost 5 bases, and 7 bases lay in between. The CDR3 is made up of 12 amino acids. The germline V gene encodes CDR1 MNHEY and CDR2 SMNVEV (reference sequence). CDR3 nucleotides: TGTGCCAGCAGTTTCCAGGGGACTGAAGCTTTCTTT. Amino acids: CASSFQGTEAFF.

In DNA form, the CDR3 reads TGTGCCAGCAGCCAGGGACTAGCGGGGTTATACGAGCAGTACTTC. It encodes CASSQGLAGLYEQYF. The genes are TRBV3-1 (or the pseudogene TRBV3-2) and TRBJ2-7; 13 bases map to TRBD2. CDR1 is LGHDT, CDR2 YNNKEL, per germline (reference sequence). The CDR3 is 15 residues long. J was trimmed by 4 bases and V by 3 bases; bases with no gene match: 3.

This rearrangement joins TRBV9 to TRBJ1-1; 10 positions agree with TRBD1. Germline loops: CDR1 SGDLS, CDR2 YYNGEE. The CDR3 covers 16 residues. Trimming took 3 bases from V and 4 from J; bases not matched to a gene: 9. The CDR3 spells CASSAGGTGVGTEAFF. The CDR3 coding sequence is TGTGCCAGCAGCGCCGGAGGGACAGGGGTGGGCACTGAAGCTTTCTTT. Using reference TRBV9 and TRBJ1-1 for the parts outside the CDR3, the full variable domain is DSGVTQTPKHLITATGQRVTLRCSPRSGDLSVYWYQQSLDQGLQFLIQYYNGEERAKGNILERFSAQQFPDLHSELNLSSLELGDSALYFCASSAGGTGVGTEAFFGQGTRLTVV.

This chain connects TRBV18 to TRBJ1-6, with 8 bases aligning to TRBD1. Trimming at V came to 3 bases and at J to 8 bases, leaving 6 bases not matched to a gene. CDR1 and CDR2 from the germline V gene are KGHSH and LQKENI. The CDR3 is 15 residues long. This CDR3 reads CASSPGQATYSPLHF. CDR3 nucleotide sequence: TGTGCCAGCTCACCGGGACAGGCGACGTATTCACCCCTCCACTTT.

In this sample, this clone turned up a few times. The CDR3, as DNA: TGTGCCAGCAGCCCTCGGCCGGCGACGGGTGGCTATGGCTACACCTTC. Translation gives CASSPRPATGGYGYTF. The chain links TRBV28 to TRBJ1-2; D gene ambiguous. The germline V and J ends were trimmed by 6 bases and 4 bases, with 21 bases remaining between them. Germline values: CDR1 MDHEN, CDR2 SYDVKM. The CDR3 totals 16 residues.

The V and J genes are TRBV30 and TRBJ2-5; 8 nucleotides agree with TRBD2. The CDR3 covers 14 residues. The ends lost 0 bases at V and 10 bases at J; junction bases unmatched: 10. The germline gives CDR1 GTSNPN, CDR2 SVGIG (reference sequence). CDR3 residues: CAWSVRGSGVVQYF. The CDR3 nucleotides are TGTGCCTGGAGTGTACGGGGTAGCGGGGTGGTCCAGTACTTC.

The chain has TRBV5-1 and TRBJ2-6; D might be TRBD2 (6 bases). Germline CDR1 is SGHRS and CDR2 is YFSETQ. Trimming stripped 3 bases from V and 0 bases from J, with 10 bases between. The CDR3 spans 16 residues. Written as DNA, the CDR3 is TGCGCCAGCAGCTCGGGACTCAACTCTGGGGCCAACGTCCTGACTTTC. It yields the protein CASSSGLNSGANVLTF.